What follows are 4 T cell receptor beta chains derived from one specimen sequenced in a study of CD8 T cells in ankylosing spondylitis (dated by TCRdb to the late 2010s). General findings and caveats noted by the study authors: Blood from ankylosing spondylitis patients appeared to be characterized by a TCR beta motif composed of several highly homologous amino acid variants.

Libraries were prepared through 5' RACE. These reads were obtained on an Illumina HiSeq 2500. TCRdb handled the public reads itself, with Q25 trimming in fastp and clone calling in MiXCR, and kept productive beta chains. Identical CDR3 proteins give one entry, which carries the most common genes and DNA. The sample table holds 130,000 or so distinct CDR3 sequences, of which approximately 17% were seen once. The top ten hold 30% to 35% of the sample. Their antigens remain unidentified. The sample comprised blood, either unsorted or a sorted T cell fraction (not recorded which). The origin of the receptors is a male donor with ankylosing spondylitis.

The sample holds a few counts of this clonotype. This rearrangement joins TRBV7-9 to TRBJ2-7; D perhaps matches TRBD1 (6 bases). This CDR3 is 14 amino acids long. The V gene lost 5 bases and the J gene lost 4 bases, with 15 bases spanning the gap. Looked up from germline, CDR1 is SEHNR and CDR2 is FQNEAQ (reference sequence). The CDR3 bases are TGTGCCAGCAGCCCCCCCCAGGGGCTGTACGAGCAGTACTTC. It is translated as CASSPPQGLYEQYF. The complete variable domain, with remaining parts taken from reference TRBV7-9 and TRBJ2-7, reads DTGVSQNPRHKITKRGQNVTFRCDPISEHNRLYWYRQTLGQGPEFLTYFQNEAQLEKSRLLSDRFSAERPKGSFSTLEIQRTEQGDSAMYLCASSPPQGLYEQYFGPGTRLTVT.

Only a few counts were recorded for this clonotype. The chain recombines TRBV5-1 with TRBJ2-3; 14 bases are shared with TRBD2. V dropped 4 bases and J dropped 0; count of bases not matched to a gene: 4. The germline V gene encodes CDR1 SGHRS and CDR2 YFSETQ. The CDR3 has 17 residues. The CDR3 DNA is TGCGCCAGCAGCGGACTAGCGGGAGGCACTAGCACAGATACGCAGTATTTT. This translates into CASSGLAGGTSTDTQYF.

This clonotype was seen a handful of times. The V call is TRBV4-3, the J call TRBJ2-1; 8 bases agree with TRBD2. This CDR3 is 16 amino acids long. The ends lost 0 bases at V and 1 base at J; junction bases unmatched: 2. Germline V gene lookup returns CDR1 LGHNA and CDR2 YSLEER. In DNA, the CDR3 is TGCGCCAGCAGCCAAGAGGGACTAGAGTCCTACAATGAGCAGTTCTTC. Its protein product is CASSQEGLESYNEQFF.

The rearrangement links TRBV11-1 to TRBJ2-2; the match to TRBD2 covers 13 bases. With V trimmed by 5 bases and J by 4 bases, 13 bases remained unmatched. Looked up from germline, CDR1 is SGHAT and CDR2 is FQDESV (reference sequence). This CDR3 spans 19 amino acids. CDR3 protein: CASSRRGLAGVKGTGELFF. DNA for the CDR3: TGTGCCAGCAGCCGGAGAGGACTAGCGGGAGTCAAGGGCACCGGGGAGCTGTTTTTT.